Listed here are 13 T cell receptor beta chains from one sample, sequenced in a study of cytomegalovirus exposure and HLA in healthy donors. PCR primers comprised 60 Vbeta and 13 Jbeta primers. Produced via immunoSEQ multiplex PCR; TCRdb's table is partial and in-frame only. The sample has roughly 200,000 clones, just over 75% seen once. Source material: PBMCs. The receptors here all came from a man between 18 and 29 years old in good health and CMV-seronegative.

The V and J genes are TRBV28 and TRBJ1-1; 11 positions match TRBD1. There are 15 residues in the CDR3. Losses at the gene ends were 2 bases for V and 6 bases for J; bases not matched to a gene: 5. The germline gives CDR1 MDHEN, CDR2 SYDVKM. The DNA of the CDR3 is TGTGCCAGCAGTTTACGGGACAGGGGGTACGCTGAAGCTTTCTTT. Translated, it gives CASSLRDRGYAEAFF.

This clone was found a few times. The chain couples TRBV19 to TRBJ2-2; no clear D. Germline V CDR1 and CDR2: LNHDA, SQIVND (reference sequence). The V end was cut by 3 bases, the J end by 4 bases, with 15 bases between. The CDR3 loop spans 16 amino acids. The CDR3 nucleotides are TGTGCCAGTAGTATTCTTCACTCCTTGAGCACCGGGGAGCTGTTTTTT. This codes for CASSILHSLSTGELFF. The variable domain in full, completed from reference TRBV19 and TRBJ2-2, reads DGGITQSPKYLFRKEGQNVTLSCEQNLNHDAMYWYRQDPGQGLRLIYYSQIVNDFQKGDIAEGYSVSREKKESFPLTVTSAQKNPTAFYLCASSILHSLSTGELFFGEGSRLTVL.

The rearrangement joins TRBV29-1 to TRBJ2-1; perhaps TRBD1 as D (6 bases). The germline V and J ends were trimmed by 0 bases and 12 bases, with 12 bases remaining between them. CDR1 SQVTM and CDR2 ANQGSEA come from the germline V gene. The CDR3 covers 12 residues. In nucleotides, the CDR3 is TGCAGCGTTGAAGATAAAGGGGGATGGCAGTTCTTC. It is translated as CSVEDKGGWQFF.

This clone was detected only a few times. The chain uses TRBV30 and TRBJ1-1; TRBD1 is a possible D gene (6 bases). The CDR3 sequence is 13 residues long. Germline CDR1 GTSNPN, CDR2 SVGIG (reference sequence). Trimming shortened V by 8 bases and J by 3 bases, and 16 bases separated the two germline ends. CDR3 coding DNA: TGTGCCACCGGGGGGGCGTGGTACACTGAAGCTTTCTTT. It encodes CATGGAWYTEAFF.

This clone has more than one count but fewer than ten. This rearrangement joins TRBV7-9 to TRBJ2-1, with D possibly being TRBD2 (5 bases). V lost 3 bases, J lost 9 bases, and 12 bases lay in between. The CDR3 totals 13 residues. CDR1 is SEHNR, CDR2 FQNEAQ, per germline (reference sequence). The chain's CDR3 is CASSFGFRGEQFF. The CDR3 DNA reads as TGTGCCAGCAGCTTCGGGTTCCGGGGTGAGCAGTTCTTC. Filled out from reference TRBV7-9 and TRBJ2-1, the complete variable domain reads DTGVSQNPRHKITKRGQNVTFRCDPISEHNRLYWYRQTLGQGPEFLTYFQNEAQLEKSRLLSDRFSAERPKGSFSTLEIQRTEQGDSAMYLCASSFGFRGEQFFGPGTRLTVL.

The CDR3 sequence: CASSLEASGDTQYF. The CDR3 DNA is TGCGCCAGCAGCTTGGAAGCTTCCGGAGATACGCAGTATTTT. The genes are TRBV5-1 and TRBJ2-3; D call uncertain. CDR3 size: 14 residues. Trimming removed 0 bases at V and 5 bases at J, with 10 bases between. The germline V gene encodes CDR1 SGHRS and CDR2 YFSETQ. The full variable domain, its missing parts supplied by reference TRBV5-1 and TRBJ2-3, is KAGVTQTPRYLIKTRGQQVTLSCSPISGHRSVSWYQQTPGQGLQFLFEYFSETQRNKGNFPGRFSGRQFSNSRSEMNVSTLELGDSALYLCASSLEASGDTQYFGPGTRLTVL.

This chain joins TRBV29-1 and TRBJ2-2; TRBD1 aligns across 8 bases. The J segment lost 0 bases and the V segment lost 3 bases, leaving 0 bases of the junction unmatched. The CDR3 is made up of 14 amino acids. The germline gives CDR1 SQVTM, CDR2 ANQGSEA. CDR3 sequence reads: CSVEDRANTGELFF. CDR3 nucleotide sequence: TGCAGCGTTGAGGACAGGGCGAACACCGGGGAGCTGTTTTTT.

The rearrangement joins TRBV7-6 to TRBJ2-7; 7 bases are a match to TRBD1. Per the germline V gene, CDR1 is SGHVS and CDR2 is FNYEAQ. The CDR3 spans 13 residues. With V trimmed by 5 bases and J by 2 bases, 3 bases remained unmatched. CDR3 amino acids: CASSPGQTYEQYF. DNA of the CDR3: TGTGCCAGCAGCCCGGGACAGACCTACGAGCAGTACTTC.

The gene calls are TRBV18 and TRBJ1-1; D possibly corresponds to TRBD1 (6 bases). The CDR3 runs 14 residues. The V end was cut by 3 bases, the J end by 5 bases, with 13 bases between. From germline, CDR1 is KGHSH and CDR2 LQKENI. CDR3 sequence: CASSPTVQGTEAFF. The CDR3, as DNA: TGTGCCAGCTCACCCACCGTCCAGGGGACTGAAGCTTTCTTT.

V usage is TRBV27 and J usage is TRBJ2-7, with 9 bases fitting TRBD2. CDR1 is MNHEY and CDR2 is SMNVEV in the germline V gene (reference sequence). This CDR3 has 13 amino acids. V lost 6 bases, J lost 4 bases, and 4 bases stayed unmatched. The CDR3 loop reads CASRGLAGYEQYF. For the CDR3, the DNA is TGTGCCAGCAGGGGACTAGCAGGGTACGAGCAGTACTTC.

The gene calls are TRBV2 and TRBJ2-5; 7 bases match TRBD1. Per germline, CDR1 SNHLY and CDR2 FYNNEI. This CDR3 has 15 residues. The junction had 12 bases not matched to a gene; V was cut back by 6 bases and J by 5 bases. CDR3 region: CASRPLGGARETQYF. The CDR3 DNA is TGTGCCAGCAGGCCCTTAGGGGGCGCGAGGGAGACCCAGTACTTC.

The V gene is TRBV6-1, the J gene TRBJ1-2; D is perhaps TRBD1 (6 bases). Germline-derived CDR1 and CDR2 are MNHNS and SASEGT. The CDR3 is 15 residues long. Trimming removed 2 bases from V and 6 bases from J, with 16 bases in between. The CDR3 is CASSENGNRVNGYTF. The CDR3 DNA sequence: TGTGCCAGCAGTGAAAATGGGAACAGGGTAAATGGCTACACCTTC.

This clone was recorded a few times. This sequence joins TRBV18 and TRBJ2-1; possible D gene TRBD2, 6 bases. There are 13 residues in the CDR3. Trimming took 1 base from V and 10 from J, leaving 11 bases between them. Germline loops: CDR1 KGHSH, CDR2 LQKENI. In nucleotides, the CDR3 is TGTGCCAGCTCACCACTCTCGGGGGACGAGCAGTTCTTC. The encoded protein is CASSPLSGDEQFF.